The rows below give T cell receptor beta chains drawn from one sample of a study of blood T cell repertoires in COVID-19. Only in-frame clones appear in the TCRdb table, and some are missing; sequencing was by immunoSEQ multiplex PCR. Of approximately 110,000 clones in the sample, about 85% were seen once. The sample comprised peripheral blood. These receptor sequences come from a human donor in a cohort sampled during active COVID-19. CDR3s include the opening cysteine and the closing phenylalanine or tryptophan. The D gene is left open where the match is weak. Where a row states a size, it is once, few, many or the class of an expanded clone; other rows omit it.

v_gene	j_gene	abundance	d_gene	CDR3aa	CDR3nt
TRBV5-1	TRBJ2-7	NA	TRBD1	CASSLLSPAEGALRESYEQYF	TGCGCCAGCAGCTTGTTGTCCCCGGCCGAGGGGGCGCTTAGAGAATCCTACGAGCAGTACTTC
TRBV18	TRBJ1-4	NA	TRBD1	CASSPRPGQALEKLFF	TGTGCCAGCTCACCGAGACCGGGACAGGCACTGGAAAAACTGTTTTTT
TRBV6-5	TRBJ2-7	NA	TRBD1	CASSISQGAYYEQYF	TGTGCCAGCAGCATATCCCAGGGGGCGTACTACGAGCAGTACTTC
TRBV20-1	TRBJ1-2	NA	TRBD1	CSAKTGVGYTF	TGCAGTGCTAAAACAGGGGTTGGCTACACCTTC
TRBV18	TRBJ1-5	once	TRBD1	CASSPPGTGIFRQPQHF	TGTGCCAGCTCACCCCCCGGGACAGGGATTTTTCGTCAGCCCCAGCATTTT
TRBV4-3	TRBJ2-3	NA	TRBD2	CASSQEVAGGQADTQYF	TGCGCCAGCAGCCAAGAGGTGGCGGGGGGGCAGGCAGATACGCAGTATTTT
TRBV6-2/TRBV6-3	TRBJ2-3	NA	TRBD2	CASSQTSGTDTQYF	TGTGCCAGCAGCCAGACTAGCGGGACAGATACGCAGTATTTT
TRBV27	TRBJ2-6	once	TRBD1	CASSLYRGRVTGANVLTF	TGTGCCAGCAGTTTATACAGGGGGCGCGTCACTGGGGCCAACGTCCTGACTTTC
TRBV3-1/TRBV3-2	TRBJ2-7	NA	NA	CASSQGPTRQYF	TGTGCCAGCAGCCAAGGCCCTACGAGGCAGTACTTC
TRBV11-2	TRBJ2-5	NA	NA	CASSWRPNQETQYF	TGTGCCAGCAGCTGGCGGCCTAACCAAGAGACCCAGTACTTC
TRBV2	TRBJ2-1	NA	NA	CASSITQGSEQFF	TGTGCCAGCAGCATAACCCAGGGTAGCGAGCAGTTCTTC
TRBV3-1/TRBV3-2	TRBJ1-1	once	NA	CASSQGRNTEAFF	TGTGCCAGCAGCCAGGGGAGGAACACTGAAGCTTTCTTT
TRBV2	TRBJ1-1	NA	TRBD1	CASSGQVWNTEAFF	TGTGCCAGCAGCGGACAGGTATGGAACACTGAAGCTTTCTTT
TRBV6-5	TRBJ2-1	NA	NA	CASTTAPPSNEQFF	TGTGCCAGCACTACTGCTCCCCCTAGCAATGAGCAGTTCTTC
TRBV27	TRBJ2-7	once	NA	CASSYAIWSEQYF	TGTGCCAGCTCCTACGCGATTTGGAGCGAGCAGTACTTC
TRBV20-1	TRBJ1-3	NA	NA	CSASDGGSGNTIYF	TGCAGTGCTAGTGACGGGGGCTCTGGAAACACCATATATTTT
TRBV7-9	TRBJ1-3	NA	NA	CASSGKIGGRSGNTIYF	TGTGCCAGCAGCGGCAAAATAGGGGGACGCTCTGGAAACACCATATATTTT
TRBV28	TRBJ1-1	NA	NA	CASSFGDKSPNTEAFF	TGTGCCAGCAGTTTTGGGGACAAGTCCCCGAACACTGAAGCTTTCTTT
TRBV5-1	TRBJ2-4	NA	TRBD1	CASSLVGDREDIQYF	TGCGCCAGCAGCTTGGTGGGGGACAGGGAGGACATTCAGTACTTC
TRBV4-2	TRBJ2-5	NA	TRBD2	CASSLWASGGETQYF	TGTGCCAGCAGCCTCTGGGCTAGCGGCGGGGAGACCCAGTACTTC
TRBV15	TRBJ2-7	many	TRBD2	CATSRDLEAGSSYEQYF	TGTGCCACCAGCAGAGATTTGGAAGCGGGGAGCTCCTACGAGCAGTACTTC
TRBV6-5	TRBJ1-6	NA	TRBD1	CASSYGTDNSPLHF	TGTGCCAGCAGTTATGGGACAGATAATTCACCCCTCCACTTT
TRBV4-1	TRBJ2-7	NA	TRBD2	CASSRLGLVRNEQYF	TGCGCCAGCAGCCGCTTGGGACTAGTTCGCAACGAGCAGTACTTC
TRBV3-1/TRBV3-2	TRBJ2-2	NA	NA	CASSPTRGELFF	TGTGCCAGCAGTCCAACTCGCGGGGAGCTGTTTTTT